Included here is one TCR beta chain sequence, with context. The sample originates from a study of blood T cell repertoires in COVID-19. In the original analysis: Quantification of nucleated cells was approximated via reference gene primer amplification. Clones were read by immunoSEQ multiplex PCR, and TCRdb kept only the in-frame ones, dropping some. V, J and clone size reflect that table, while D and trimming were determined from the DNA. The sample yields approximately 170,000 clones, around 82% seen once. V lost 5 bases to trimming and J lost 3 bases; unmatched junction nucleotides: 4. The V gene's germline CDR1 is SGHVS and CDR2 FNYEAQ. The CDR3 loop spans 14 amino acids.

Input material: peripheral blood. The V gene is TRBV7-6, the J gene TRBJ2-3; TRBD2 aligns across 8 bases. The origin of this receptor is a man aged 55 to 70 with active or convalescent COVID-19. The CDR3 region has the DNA TGTGCCAGCAGCCCCCTAGCGGGTACAGATACGCAGTATTTT. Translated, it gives CASSPLAGTDTQYF.